This T cell receptor (beta chain) was recorded in a study of T cells after yellow fever vaccination (dated by TCRdb to between 2017 and 2020). Describing the broader study: The SMART-Seq v4 Ultra Low Input RNA kit was used to prepare libraries from fractions with low cell numbers. Bulk TCR alpha and beta repertoires were sequenced longitudinally to track T-cell clones before and after primary and booster YFV17D yellow fever vaccination. Blood samples were taken at several timepoints before and after primary and secondary immunization, and bulk PBMC replicates and cell subsets were isolated. Two healthy male donors, one aged 18 to 30 and one aged 30 to 39 years, were included in the cohort. Broad study findings and their caveats: After the booster, most of the clones that had expanded following primary vaccination were detected again (almost 98% of CD4 and around 90% of CD8), which suggests that memory was broadly maintained. Because only two donors were included in the study, the extent to which the findings can be generalized is limited. The secondary T-cell response was found to be weaker but faster than the primary response, with a peak reached on day 5 rather than on day 15. A small share of clonotypes was detected in both CD4 and CD8 compartments, with the overlap likely arising from convergent recombination. FACS-sorted repertoires could contain abundant contaminating clonotypes from the bulk population, so computational filtering was required.

The meaning of the sample's treatment or condition label: live attenuated yellow fever vaccine strain. At each blood-draw timepoint, two biological replicates of bulk PBMCs were collected. PBMCs were isolated from peripheral blood using a standard Ficoll-Paque protocol. TriZol was used to extract RNA from bulk PBMCs, from CD4 and CD8 fractions, and from dextramer-positive and dextramer-negative fractions. TCR cDNA was made using 5'RACE template switching, a step that added a universal primer site and unique molecular identifiers. Priming of cDNA synthesis was performed from both the TCR alpha and TCR beta constant segments. Two PCR steps were used to amplify libraries, with sample barcodes and sequencing adapters being added in the second step. Sequencing of libraries was done on Illumina HiSeq 2500 (2x100 bp) or NovaSeq (2x150 bp). The authors' analysis ran thus. MIGEC was used to demultiplex reads and collapse the reads into UMI consensus sequences, and MiXCR was used for V(D)J alignment. Vaccine-responding clonotypes were defined with edgeR using replicate PBMC samples, requiring FDR below 0.01 and a log2 fold change above 5 up to day 15. Bulk clonotypes were assigned CD4 or CD8 identity according to which sequenced CD4 or CD8 repertoire held them at higher abundance. TCRdb handled the public reads itself, with Q25 trimming in fastp and clone calling in MiXCR, and kept productive beta chains. Identical CDR3 proteins give one entry, which carries the most common genes and DNA. Here the V and J calls rest on TCRdb's processing, not on the authors' analysis. For this sample there are some 560,000 distinct CDR3 sequences; roughly a sixth appear just once. The ten largest clones represent about 18% of the sample.

The V end gives up 4 bases and the J end 3 bases, leaving 9 bases in the junction not matched to a gene. CDR1 SGDLS and CDR2 YYNGEE are derived from the germline V gene. The CDR3 runs 16 amino acids, cysteine and phenylalanine included. The kept DNA is CDR3 alone, 48 bases in frame from the first base. Comment on this clonotype: Its antigen is unknown. No base-level quality is on record; no much larger clone is a single base apart.

Here the sequenced sample was PBMCs, taken about 5 days after the first yellow fever vaccination. The source of this sequence is a man between 18 and 35 years old who received the YFV17D yellow fever vaccine. Recombination connected TRBV9 to TRBJ2-5; TRBD2 aligns with 10 central bases. The CDR3 amino acid sequence is: CASSSGGAREKETQYF. The DNA is as follows: TGTGCCAGCAGCAGCGGGGGGGCTAGGGAAAAAGAGACCCAGTACTTC. Reference TRBV9 and TRBJ2-5 genes cover what lies past the CDR3, so the full variable domain is DSGVTQTPKHLITATGQRVTLRCSPRSGDLSVYWYQQSLDQGLQFLIQYYNGEERAKGNILERFSAQQFPDLHSELNLSSLELGDSALYFCASSSGGAREKETQYFGPGTRLLVL.